The clone carrying this T cell receptor beta chain has a handful of counts. Antigen unknown. This entry is derived from a study of beta chain features in type 1 diabetes. Trimming took off 6 bases at V and 3 bases at J, with 14 bases between the two ends. Germline values: CDR1 SQVTM, CDR2 ANQGSEA. The length of the CDR3 is 13 residues. Points from the study as a whole: Patients with Type 1 diabetes showed moderately but significantly shorter TCRB CDR3s in all four CD4+ subsets.

What was sequenced were expressed TCRB transcripts, since all of the isolated RNA had been reverse transcribed. Using immunoSEQ multiplex PCR, the repertoire was profiled, and TCRdb retains in-frame clones only, with some absent. The sample has about 230,000 clones; roughly 17% are singletons. This chain joins TRBV29-1 and TRBJ1-1; D gene ambiguous. The receptor's source is a man aged 25 to 45 with type 1 diabetes. Sequencing was performed on naive CD4+ T cells from blood. DNA for the CDR3: TGCAGCGTGGGTATAGTTGAGTACACTGAAGCTTTCTTT. Translating it yields CSVGIVEYTEAFF.